Listed below are T cell receptor beta chains from one sample, sequenced in a study of blood T cell repertoires in COVID-19. Sequencing was performed with immunoSEQ multiplex PCR; in TCRdb, only in-frame clones are kept and a portion is missing. The table lists approximately 280,000 clones, approximately 88% of them singletons. The source material was peripheral blood. These receptors were collected from a man aged 18 to 35 with active or convalescent COVID-19. Both conserved end residues are part of each CDR3. A D gene is named only where the DNA matches it firmly. Expanded clones get a size class; other rows say once, few or many, or leave the size out.

clone size	J gene	D gene	V gene	CDR3 protein	CDR3 DNA
NA	TRBJ2-6	NA	TRBV28	CASSSGVPGANVLTF	TGTGCCAGCAGTTCAGGGGTTCCTGGGGCCAACGTCCTGACTTTC
NA	TRBJ1-3	NA	TRBV27	CASSLSRGRNTIYF	TGTGCCAGCAGTTTATCCAGGGGCCGAAACACCATATATTTT
once	TRBJ1-6	NA	TRBV20-1	CSASRGSALHF	TGCAGTGCTAGTAGGGGTTCGGCCCTCCACTTT
NA	TRBJ2-1	NA	TRBV6-5	CASSPSSYNEQFF	TGTGCCAGCAGTCCCAGCTCCTACAATGAGCAGTTCTTC
NA	TRBJ2-5	NA	TRBV6-5	CASSSFQTQYF	TGTGCCAGCAGTTCATTTCAGACCCAGTACTTC
NA	TRBJ2-4	TRBD1	TRBV19	CASGTGGFKNIQYF	TGTGCCAGTGGGACAGGGGGGTTCAAAAACATTCAGTACTTC
NA	TRBJ2-2	TRBD2	TRBV27	CASKGLAGKQNTGELFF	TGTGCCAGCAAGGGACTAGCGGGGAAACAGAACACCGGGGAGCTGTTTTTT
few	TRBJ2-2	NA	TRBV2	CASSQLNTGELFF	TGTGCCAGCAGCCAATTGAACACCGGGGAGCTGTTTTTT
NA	TRBJ1-1	NA	TRBV5-1	CASSPAFTGNTEAFF	TGCGCCAGCAGCCCGGCCTTCACAGGGAACACTGAAGCTTTCTTT
NA	TRBJ1-4	TRBD1	TRBV15	CATSSRDRGYEKLFF	TGTGCCACCAGCTCCCGGGACAGGGGGTATGAAAAACTGTTTTTT
NA	TRBJ2-1	TRBD2	TRBV7-2	CASSLAARGGPGEQFF	TGTGCCAGCAGCTTAGCTGCGCGGGGGGGCCCGGGTGAGCAGTTCTTC
NA	TRBJ2-7	TRBD1	TRBV19	CATTGTGYREQYF	TGTGCCACCACCGGGACAGGGTATCGCGAGCAGTACTTC
NA	TRBJ2-7	TRBD2	TRBV13	CASSLGTSIYEQYF	TGTGCCAGCAGCCTTGGGACTAGTATCTACGAGCAGTACTTC
NA	TRBJ1-5	TRBD1	TRBV19	CASNSRHRGNQPQHF	TGTGCCAGTAATTCAAGGCACAGGGGGAATCAGCCCCAGCATTTT
NA	TRBJ1-2	TRBD1	TRBV5-1	CASSLAGTGAYGYTF	TGCGCCAGCAGCTTAGCCGGGACAGGGGCCTATGGCTACACCTTC
once	TRBJ2-5	NA	TRBV7-6	CASSLVWAPQETQYF	TGTGCCAGCAGCTTAGTTTGGGCACCTCAAGAGACCCAGTACTTC
few	TRBJ1-1	NA	TRBV10-3	CAISESGEGSMAEAFF	TGTGCCATCAGTGAGTCAGGGGAGGGGTCGATGGCTGAAGCTTTCTTT
NA	TRBJ1-5	TRBD1	TRBV10-1	CASSELGWTGFLVNQPQHF	TGCGCCAGCAGTGAGTTAGGCTGGACAGGGTTTTTAGTGAATCAGCCCCAGCATTTT
NA	TRBJ2-3	TRBD2	TRBV15	CATSRDRSGGALPTDTQYF	TGTGCCACCAGCAGAGATCGTAGCGGGGGGGCCCTTCCCACAGATACGCAGTATTTT
NA	TRBJ2-1	TRBD2	TRBV15	CATSRDGGGGADEQFF	TGTGCCACCAGCAGAGATGGGGGCGGGGGGGCCGATGAGCAGTTCTTC
NA	TRBJ1-2	TRBD1	TRBV5-1	CASSSPGQSYGYTF	TGCGCCAGCAGCTCCCCGGGACAGTCCTATGGCTACACCTTC
NA	TRBJ1-2	NA	TRBV6-5	CASSPWDKKNYGYTF	TGTGCCAGCAGTCCTTGGGACAAGAAAAACTATGGCTACACCTTC
NA	TRBJ2-5	NA	TRBV2	CASSLRRVETQYF	TGTGCCAGCAGCCTTAGGAGGGTGGAGACCCAGTACTTC
NA	TRBJ2-3	NA	TRBV5-1	CASSLGTHQTDTDTQYF	TGCGCCAGCAGCCTAGGGACACACCAAACGGACACAGATACGCAGTATTTT
NA	TRBJ1-1	NA	TRBV14	CASSVGGNTEAFF	TGTGCCAGCTCCGTGGGGGGGAACACTGAAGCTTTCTTT
NA	TRBJ2-5	NA	TRBV5-1	CASRTIQGGAETQYF	TGCGCCAGCAGAACGATTCAGGGAGGTGCGGAGACCCAGTACTTC
NA	TRBJ2-7	NA	TRBV9	CASSVGGRGSYEQYF	TGTGCCAGCAGCGTAGGGGGGCGAGGTTCCTACGAGCAGTACTTC
NA	TRBJ2-1	TRBD1	TRBV5-1	CASSSPGQGGNEQFF	TGCGCCAGCAGCTCTCCGGGACAGGGAGGAAATGAGCAGTTCTTC
NA	TRBJ1-2	NA	TRBV6-5	CASSYSSSGSLYGYTF	TGTGCCAGCAGTTATAGTTCCTCGGGATCCCTCTATGGCTACACCTTC
NA	TRBJ2-7	NA	TRBV10-2	CASSDLDQELGEQYF	TGCGCCAGCAGTGATCTCGACCAGGAACTGGGTGAGCAGTACTTC
NA	TRBJ1-6	TRBD1	TRBV7-9	CASSSLTGGNSPLHF	TGTGCCAGCAGCTCCCTGACAGGGGGTAATTCACCCCTCCACTTT
NA	TRBJ1-2	TRBD1	TRBV6-5	CASSLDRAGYTF	TGTGCCAGCAGTTTGGACAGGGCTGGCTACACCTTC
NA	TRBJ1-6	NA	TRBV4-3	CASSQIPPTGLYNSPLHF	TGCGCCAGCAGCCAGATACCACCCACGGGACTTTATAATTCACCCCTCCACTTT